This T cell receptor (beta chain) was observed in a study of OX40 agonist ivuxolimab in advanced cancers. The study, taken as a whole, reports: Partial responders at 0.1-3.0 mg/kg showed near-lowest clonal expansion.

Concerning this clone: As yet, its antigen is unknown.

The CDR3 loop spans 15 amino acids. Trimming pared 5 bases from V and 2 bases from J, leaving 14 bases between. Germline V gene lookup returns CDR1 SGHVS and CDR2 FQNEAQ. The method was immunoSEQ multiplex PCR; TCRdb's version includes in-frame clones alone and lacks a portion of them. The sample has 9,500 to 15,000 clones; roughly three quarters are singletons. The sequence came from an adult with an advanced solid tumor such as melanoma, head and neck, liver or kidney cancer. The chain carries TRBV7-8 and TRBJ2-3; D remains ambiguous. Sequences were derived from CD4+ or CD8+ T cells sorted from blood, sampled in a trial of the OX40 agonist ivuxolimab. The CDR3 DNA follows: TGTGCCAGCAGCCAGTCCCCTAGGTTCACAGATACGCAGTATTTT. Translated, it gives CASSQSPRFTDTQYF.